Included here is one T cell receptor beta chain sequence, with context. Antigen: not known. The entry originates in a study of early T cells in non-severe SARS-CoV-2 infection. As for the study in general: It was bulk RNA from unsorted whole blood that was sequenced, and the chains were unpaired. Overall study findings and caveats: Database matching using VDJdb favored anti-spike CD8 responses, with private and CD4 specificities left missing.

Researchers tagged individual cDNA molecules with unique molecular identifiers. TCRdb independently ran MiXCR on the 5' RACE reads; one entry per CDR3 protein. The table records tens of thousands of distinct CDR3 sequences, around a tenth of them present only once. The V and J ends lost 10 bases and 3 bases, in that order; junction bases with no gene match: 10. This CDR3 is 15 amino acids long. Germline CDR1 is SGHTA and CDR2 is FQGNSA. This specimen was whole blood, taken at baseline. The clonotype comes from an adult who was a healthcare worker with PCR-confirmed SARS-CoV-2 infection or an uninfected control (not recorded which). The chain uses TRBV7-2 and TRBJ2-3, with 10 positions matching TRBD1. CDR3 in DNA: TGTGCCACCAGTTTGGGGGACAGGGGAACAGATACGCAGTATTTT. Residues: CATSLGDRGTDTQYF.